The following is a T cell receptor (beta chain) sequence with its context. Only a few counts were recorded for this clonotype. There is no known antigen for this receptor. Base qualities are not provided; no much larger clone lies one nucleotide away. To demonstrate the VDJtools post-analysis software, TCR beta repertoires were profiled from the peripheral blood of more than ten young patients with multiple sclerosis. The patients with multiple sclerosis were children and adolescents between about 6 and 17 years of age. The V end gives up 1 base and the J end 6 bases, leaving 7 bases in the junction not matched to a gene. Including cysteine and phenylalanine, the CDR3 has 14 amino acids. The read is trimmed to its CDR3 DNA, 42 bases read in frame from base 1. Reading the germline V gene gives CDR1 SGDLS and CDR2 YYNGEE. This sample is part of a study of post-analysis software for immune sequencing data (dated by TCRdb to about 2015). As for the study more broadly: Relapsing-remitting, secondary progressive and progressive-relapsing multiple sclerosis were recorded as disease courses, and subtype annotation was lacking for some patients. Patient repertoires were compared against roughly 10 previously published healthy control repertoires from donors aged roughly 6 to 28 years. A subset of samples was prepared in parallel using single-end sample barcoding, then pooled and co-amplified after Illumina adapter ligation. Study-wide findings and limitations: The control group was slightly older than the multiple sclerosis patient group. Significantly higher frequencies in patients than in controls were found for a handful of TRBV segments, including TRBV5-6, TRBV5-1 and TRBV20-1. Strong co-clustering of samples prepared in the same batch was shown by direct clustering with F measure, prompting a batch-effect correction. Compared with controls, multiple sclerosis patients had significantly lower normalized Chao1 diversity, a finding suggesting substantial peripheral T-cell clonal expansion.

Libraries were prepared through PCR. The listed sequencing device is Illumina HiSeq 2500. Unique molecular identifiers were incorporated into TCR beta cDNA libraries to reduce PCR and sequencing biases. Approximately 500,000 cDNA molecules were obtained per 1 to 10 million input T cells, so each molecule approximated one T cell. The same protocol used for the earlier healthy control dataset was applied to prepare and sequence the patient libraries. Samples belonging to the same batch were prepared together, multiplexed and sequenced on a shared HiSeq lane. The authors' pipeline ran thus. Raw barcoded reads were processed with MIGEC, and single-read molecular identifier groups were discarded before consensus assembly and CDR3 extraction. VDJtools was used for post-analysis of the clonotype tables, and diversity was normalized by down-sampling every dataset to the size of the smallest sample. In repertoire overlap clustering, CDR3 amino acid sequences, but not nucleotide sequences, were matched to correct batch-related cross-sample contamination. TCRdb ran its own pipeline on the public reads, namely fastp trimming at Q25 and MiXCR clone calling, and kept in-frame beta chains. Rows are combined by CDR3 protein, so each entry shows the most common genes and DNA. Clone size and V and J calls follow TCRdb, not the original study. The sample contains roughly 670,000 distinct CDR3 sequences, over 45% of them found a single time. The ten largest clonotypes hold 10% to 12% of the sample.

The source is a girl aged 2-15 years with multiple sclerosis. Sequenced sample: blood. The sequence links TRBV9 to TRBJ2-7; 7 nucleotides in the junction match TRBD1. The bases read TGTGCCAGCAGCGTAACGGGGACAGCGCTCGAGCAGTACTTC. It specifies CASSVTGTALEQYF.